The sequence of this T cell receptor beta chain was determined in a study of blood T cell repertoires in COVID-19. Study-wide background: COVID-19 samples, acute and convalescent, were from the United States, Italy and Spain. Sources were T cells, B-cell-depleted T cells, or PBMCs; the material itself was cDNA or gDNA.

CDR3 length: 13 residues. V was pared by 4 bases and J by 5 bases, with 11 bases between. Germline V gene data show CDR1 as SQVTM and CDR2 as ANQGSEA. Original handling: Amplification from reference gene primers served as the basis for estimated nucleated cell counts. Produced via immunoSEQ multiplex PCR; TCRdb's table is partial and in-frame only. From that table come the V and J calls and clone size; the DNA was used to work out D and trimming. The sample lists some 65,000 clones, around 86% occurring once. This clone was found once. The clonotype was recovered from a man in his forties or fifties with COVID-19, enrolled during active disease. The V and J genes are TRBV29-1 and TRBJ2-2; D is unresolved. The sample consisted of peripheral blood. CDR3 region: CSVGHKGTGELFF. CDR3 sequence (DNA): TGCAGCGTTGGACACAAAGGTACCGGGGAGCTGTTTTTT.